The rows below give T cell receptor beta chains drawn from one sample of a study of T cell repertoires in ileal Crohn's disease. Generated by immunoSEQ multiplex PCR, the TCRdb table keeps only in-frame clones and is missing some. The data hold thousands of clones, with 75% to 85% observed a single time. Input material: ileal tissue. These receptor sequences come from an adult with Crohn's disease. The CDR3 runs from the conserved cysteine through the conserved F or W. A D gene is named only where the DNA matches it firmly. Clone size, where shown, is once, few, many, or a class for clones that have expanded.

TRBD2,TRBV11-2,TRBJ2-7,NA,CASSQGRAAGDPHEQYF,TGTGCCAGCAGCCAAGGAAGGGCAGCGGGAGATCCCCACGAGCAGTACTTC
TRBD1,TRBV6-1,TRBJ1-4,NA,CASSERDSSTNEKLFF,TGTGCCAGCAGTGAAAGGGACAGTTCAACTAATGAAAAACTGTTTTTT
NA,TRBV30,TRBJ1-1,NA,CAWDLGGHTEAFF,TGTGCCTGGGACTTGGGGGGGCACACTGAAGCTTTCTTT
NA,TRBV30,TRBJ2-7,NA,CASRVGSYEQYF,TGTGCCAGCAGGGTAGGCTCCTACGAGCAGTACTTC
TRBD1,TRBV5-1,TRBJ2-7,NA,CASSPPLGPGQIITYEQYF,TGCGCCAGCAGCCCCCCCTTAGGACCGGGACAGATAATTACCTACGAGCAGTACTTC
TRBD2,TRBV4-3,TRBJ2-7,NA,CASSQDSGSIYEQYF,TGCGCCAGCAGCCAAGATAGCGGGAGTATCTACGAGCAGTACTTC
TRBD1,TRBV5-1,TRBJ1-2,NA,CASSPGQYYGYTF,TGCGCCAGCAGCCCGGGACAGTACTATGGCTACACCTTC
TRBD1,TRBV29-1,TRBJ1-5,NA,CSVTGGSNQPQHF,TGCAGCGTCACAGGGGGGAGCAATCAGCCCCAGCATTTT
TRBD2,TRBV5-1,TRBJ2-3,once,CASSLAATGDYTDTQYF,TGCGCCAGCAGCTTGGCCGCGACGGGGGACTACACAGATACGCAGTATTTT
NA,TRBV28,TRBJ1-1,NA,CASSLLVQGNTEAFF,TGTGCCAGCAGTTTATTGGTACAGGGCAACACTGAAGCTTTCTTT
TRBD1,TRBV9,TRBJ2-7,NA,CASSVGAGTGEYEQYF,TGTGCCAGCAGCGTTGGTGCCGGGACAGGGGAGTACGAGCAGTACTTC
TRBD1,TRBV7-9,TRBJ1-2,NA,CASSRSGGEGYGYTF,TGTGCCAGCAGCCGTTCAGGGGGCGAGGGCTATGGCTACACCTTC
NA,TRBV2,TRBJ1-2,NA,CASSEPTGLDGYTF,TGTGCCAGCAGCGAACCTACAGGCCTCGATGGCTACACCTTC
NA,TRBV7-9,TRBJ2-7,NA,CASSFGRGFNEQYF,TGTGCCAGCAGCTTTGGAAGGGGATTCAACGAGCAGTACTTC
TRBD1,TRBV18,TRBJ1-1,NA,CASSVTGTGTEAFF,TGTGCCAGCTCAGTGACAGGGACGGGCACTGAAGCTTTCTTT
TRBD1,TRBV30,TRBJ2-3,NA,CASGQGKTDTQYF,TGTGCCTCTGGACAGGGAAAAACAGATACGCAGTATTTT
TRBD2,TRBV28,TRBJ2-2,NA,CASSNHGLAHTKTGELFF,TGTGCCAGCAGCAACCACGGACTAGCGCATACGAAGACCGGGGAGCTGTTTTTT
NA,TRBV6-1,TRBJ1-4,few,CASSHERVTNEKLFF,TGTGCCAGCAGTCACGAGAGGGTGACTAATGAAAAACTGTTTTTT
TRBD1,TRBV4-2,TRBJ2-5,few,CASSQDRGQGAETQYF,TGTGCCAGCAGCCAAGATCGTGGACAGGGGGCAGAGACCCAGTACTTC
TRBD2,TRBV6-1,TRBJ2-5,NA,CASSERGLAGGETQYF,TGTGCCAGCAGTGAGAGGGGACTAGCGGGAGGAGAGACCCAGTACTTC
TRBD1,TRBV28,TRBJ2-7,NA,CASHGQGRYEQYF,TGTGCCAGTCATGGACAGGGAAGATACGAGCAGTACTTC
NA,TRBV19,TRBJ1-2,NA,CASSLMRAAFDGYTF,TGTGCCAGTAGTCTAATGCGGGCTGCCTTTGATGGCTACACCTTC
TRBD2,TRBV11-2,TRBJ2-2,few,CASSLEQTSGGPIGELFF,TGTGCCAGCAGCTTAGAGCAGACTAGCGGGGGGCCCATAGGGGAGCTGTTTTTT
NA,TRBV4-3,TRBJ2-3,NA,CASSFSPGADTQYF,TGCGCCAGCAGCTTTTCTCCAGGGGCAGATACGCAGTATTTT
NA,TRBV7-9,TRBJ1-2,NA,CASSPDGNYGYTF,TGTGCCAGCAGCCCAGACGGGAACTATGGCTACACCTTC
NA,TRBV30,TRBJ2-3,NA,CAWTRTISPPTDTQYF,TGTGCCTGGACCCGGACTATCTCCCCCCCCACAGATACGCAGTATTTT
NA,TRBV18,TRBJ2-7,NA,CASSPLASYEQYF,TGTGCCAGCTCACCACTAGCGAGCTACGAGCAGTACTTC